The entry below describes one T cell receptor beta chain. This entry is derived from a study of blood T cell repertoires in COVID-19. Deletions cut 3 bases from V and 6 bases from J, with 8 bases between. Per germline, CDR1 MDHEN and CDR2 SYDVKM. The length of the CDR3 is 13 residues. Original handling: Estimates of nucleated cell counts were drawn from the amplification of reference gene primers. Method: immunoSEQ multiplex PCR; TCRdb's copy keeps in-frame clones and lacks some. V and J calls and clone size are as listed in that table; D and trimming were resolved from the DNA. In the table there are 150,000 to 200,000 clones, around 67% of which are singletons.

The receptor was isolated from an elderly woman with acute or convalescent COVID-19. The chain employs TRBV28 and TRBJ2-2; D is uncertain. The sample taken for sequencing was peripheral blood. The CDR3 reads CASSFRVAGELFF. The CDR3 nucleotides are TGTGCCAGCAGTTTCCGGGTGGCCGGGGAGCTGTTTTTT.